This is a list of T cell receptor beta chains from one sample in a study of human T cells and chemical hapten exposure. TCRdb used MiXCR to reprocess the RACE reads, holding one entry per CDR3 protein. The profile shows some 350,000 distinct CDR3 sequences, about 6.3% of them singletons. This specimen consisted of whole blood, obtained in connection with sensitization to the hapten diphenylcyclopropenone (DPC). These receptors all come from a woman aged 18-29 years with alopecia areata. Some clones in this sample may be carry-over from other donors' samples. Both conserved end residues are part of each CDR3. The order of the fields is clone size, J gene, V gene, D gene, CDR3 DNA, CDR3 protein. A D gene is named only where the DNA matches it firmly. For some rows the clone size is stated as once, few or many, or as a class when expanded; others skip it.

many TRBJ1-2 TRBV29-1 TRBD1 TGCAGCGTTAATAGACAGGGCGAAAACCCAAGCTATGGCTACACCTTC CSVNRQGENPSYGYTF
many TRBJ2-7 TRBV14 NA TGTGCCAGCAGCCACCGCCCGCTGACAGCACTCTCGGGACTCCTCTCCTACGAGCAGTACTTC CASSHRPLTALSGLLSYEQYF
many TRBJ2-1 TRBV9 TRBD2 TGTGCCAGCAGCGCGGCGTCCAGCGGGGGGTCCCAGTATGAGCAGTTCTTC CASSAASSGGSQYEQFF
NA TRBJ2-3 TRBV20-1 NA TGCAGTGCTTTCTTACCTTTGGTTGGAGATACGCAGTATTTT CSAFLPLVGDTQYF
few TRBJ2-5 TRBV2 NA TGTGCCAGCAGGGGTGAAGGGACCCAGTACTTC CASRGEGTQYF
NA TRBJ2-7 TRBV7-9 TRBD1 TGTGCCAGCAGCCCCTGGACAGGGGGCGAATACGAGCAGTACTTC CASSPWTGGEYEQYF
few TRBJ2-5 TRBV27 NA TGTGCCAGCAGTTTGCGTGCCCGGGGGTTCCAAGAGACCCAGTACTTC CASSLRARGFQETQYF
few TRBJ1-6 TRBV27 NA TGTGCCAGCAGTCAAGATGTGGGGGCCGCCAATTCACCCCTCCACTTT CASSQDVGAANSPLHF
few TRBJ1-2 TRBV5-1 NA TGCGCCAGCAGCTTGGAAGGAGGATTGGGCTATGGCTACACCTTC CASSLEGGLGYGYTF
many TRBJ2-3 TRBV7-2 TRBD2 TGTGCCAGCAGCTGGACTAGCGCTAGCACAGATACGCAGTATTTT CASSWTSASTDTQYF
many TRBJ1-3 TRBV20-1 NA TGCAGTGCTCCTCGGGGGGCTGGAAACACCATATATTTT CSAPRGAGNTIYF
many TRBJ1-6 TRBV7-9 NA TGTGCCACAACCGCGGGGGGAGAAGCCTATAATTCACCCCTCCACTTT CATTAGGEAYNSPLHF
few TRBJ2-7 TRBV3-1 NA TGTGCCAGCAGCCAGATGGACAGAAACGACGAGCAGTACTTC CASSQMDRNDEQYF
many TRBJ2-6 TRBV7-2 TRBD2 TGTGCCAGCAGCTTGAGCGGGGCCTCTGGGGCCAACGTCCTGACTTTC CASSLSGASGANVLTF
NA TRBJ1-1 TRBV29-1 TRBD1 TGCAGCGTCGATGGACAGGCGACCGAAGCTTTCTTT CSVDGQATEAFF
few TRBJ2-7 TRBV12-3/TRBV12-4 TRBD1 TGTGCCAGCAGTTTATCGGACAGGGGACGATACGAGCAGTACTTC CASSLSDRGRYEQYF
few TRBJ1-3 TRBV7-6 TRBD1 TGTGCCAGCAGCTTACCAGGGGGCAGGGGAAACACCATATATTTT CASSLPGGRGNTIYF
NA TRBJ2-5 TRBV4-3 NA TGCGCCAGCAGCCAACGACTAGGTCCTGAGACCCAGTACTTC CASSQRLGPETQYF
many TRBJ1-1 TRBV18 NA TGTGCCAGCTCACTCGGGGGAGGCGGTGAAGCTTTCTTT CASSLGGGGEAFF
NA TRBJ2-6 TRBV5-5 NA TGTGCCAGCACCTCCAACGCTGGGGCCAACGTCCTGACTTTC CASTSNAGANVLTF
NA TRBJ1-2 TRBV5-1 NA TGCGCCAGCAGCTTGGATACAGCCTCCTATGGCTACACCTTC CASSLDTASYGYTF
many TRBJ1-6 TRBV4-1 NA TGCGCCAGCAGTTCGACAGAAGAATATAATTCACCCCTCCACTTT CASSSTEEYNSPLHF
many TRBJ1-1 TRBV12-3/TRBV12-4 TRBD1 TGTGCCAGCAGTCAAGGACAGGCGCGCCGCGCTTTCTTT CASSQGQARRAFF
many TRBJ1-2 TRBV18 TRBD1 TGTGCCAGCTCTTTCCAGGGGGACAGCTATGGCTACACCTTC CASSFQGDSYGYTF
NA TRBJ1-2 TRBV4-1 NA TGCGCCAGCAGCCGTACGGTCTCTAACTATGGCTACACCTTC CASSRTVSNYGYTF
few TRBJ2-3 TRBV4-3 NA TGCGCCAGCAGCCAAGAAGGACAGTCTGCAGATACGCAGTATTTT CASSQEGQSADTQYF
many TRBJ1-6 TRBV12-3/TRBV12-4 NA TGTGCCAGCAGAAATGACGGGAACGAGTCACCCCTCCACTTT CASRNDGNESPLHF
many TRBJ2-4 TRBV6-1 NA TGTGCCAGCAGTGAATGGGGAGTAGCCAAAAACATTCAGTACTTC CASSEWGVAKNIQYF
many TRBJ1-2 TRBV7-9 TRBD1 TGTGCCAGCAGCTCACAGGGGTTGTACTATGGCTACACCTTC CASSSQGLYYGYTF
few TRBJ1-1 TRBV20-1 TRBD1 TGCAGTGCTAGACGACAGGGAATGGGGTACACTGAAGCTTTCTTT CSARRQGMGYTEAFF
NA TRBJ2-3 TRBV29-1 NA TGCAGCGAACAGGGATACTACGATACGCAGTATTTT CSEQGYYDTQYF
NA TRBJ1-2 TRBV7-8 TRBD1 TGTGCCAGCAGCTCAACCGGACAGGGAAGGATCGGCTACACCTTC CASSSTGQGRIGYTF
few TRBJ1-1 TRBV20-1 TRBD1 TGCAGTGCTCAAAATGCGGGACAGGGGATAACTGGGACTGAAGCTTTCTTT CSAQNAGQGITGTEAFF
NA TRBJ2-7 TRBV6-5 NA TGTGCCAGCAGGCAGGAGGATTTCTACGAGCAGTACTTC CASRQEDFYEQYF
many TRBJ2-7 TRBV19 TRBD2 TGTGCCAGTAGTCGGGGGAGGGACTTCTACGAGCAGTACTTC CASSRGRDFYEQYF
NA TRBJ2-7 TRBV7-9 NA TGTGCCAGCAGTCGCCGGGACGTTGACGAGCAGTACTTC CASSRRDVDEQYF
NA TRBJ2-3 TRBV5-6 NA TGTGCCAGCAGCTTGGTGGCTGGGGTTCCTAGCACAGATACGCAGTATTTT CASSLVAGVPSTDTQYF
many TRBJ1-3 TRBV3-1 NA TGTGCCAGCAGCCAAAGGTCGTGGGGGGATAGTAGAAACACCATATATTTT CASSQRSWGDSRNTIYF
many TRBJ1-5 TRBV28 NA TGTGCCAGCAGAGGGACCAATCAGCCCCAGCATTTT CASRGTNQPQHF
many TRBJ2-3 TRBV12-3/TRBV12-4 NA TGTGCCAGCAGTTTTGGGTCTAGCACAGATACGCAGTATTTT CASSFGSSTDTQYF
few TRBJ2-3 TRBV12-3/TRBV12-4 TRBD1 TGTGCCAGCAGCCCGCTTAACAGGGGAGCCACAGATACGCAGTATTTT CASSPLNRGATDTQYF
few TRBJ1-2 TRBV7-2 NA TGTGCCAGCAGCTTAGGAGGGCCGAACTATGGCTACACCTTC CASSLGGPNYGYTF
few TRBJ2-7 TRBV6-2/TRBV6-3 NA TGTGCCAGCAGTTACTCGCCGACTAGCTACGAGCAGTACTTC CASSYSPTSYEQYF
NA TRBJ2-1 TRBV3-1 TRBD2 TGTGCCAGCAGCCGGCGCGGGGGGGCAAATGAGCAGTTCTTC CASSRRGGANEQFF
NA TRBJ2-2 TRBV20-1 TRBD2 TGCAGTGCTAGCTCTAGCGGGGGGCCAACCGGGGAGCTGTTTTTT CSASSSGGPTGELFF
NA TRBJ2-3 TRBV7-9 TRBD2 TGTGCCAGCAGCGGGCGGGAGAGCACAGATACGCAGTATTTT CASSGRESTDTQYF
NA TRBJ1-6 TRBV5-1 NA TGCGCCAGCAGCTTGGAAGGGGTGCGCTCACCCCTCCACTTT CASSLEGVRSPLHF
NA TRBJ1-5 TRBV3-1 NA TGTGCCAGCAGCCAAGTTTCGGGGAATCAGCCCCAGCATTTT CASSQVSGNQPQHF
many TRBJ1-1 TRBV5-5 NA TGTGCCAGCAGAGAACAGGCCAACACTGAAGCTTTCTTT CASREQANTEAFF
few TRBJ1-2 TRBV6-2/TRBV6-3 TRBD1 TGTGCCAGCAGTCCCCCCCCCGGGACAGGGAACTATGGCTACACCTTC CASSPPPGTGNYGYTF
few TRBJ2-2 TRBV12-3/TRBV12-4 TRBD2 TGTGCCAGCAGTTTACCCCGGGGACTAGCGGGGGGGCCTTTCGGGGAGCTGTTTTTT CASSLPRGLAGGPFGELFF
many TRBJ1-2 TRBV6-5 TRBD1 TGTGCCAGCAGTTACCGCGGACAGGGGACCTATGGCTACACCTTC CASSYRGQGTYGYTF
many TRBJ2-7 TRBV28 TRBD1 TGTGCCAGCAGTTTGACAGGGGGTTCCTACGAGCAGTACTTC CASSLTGGSYEQYF
few TRBJ1-3 TRBV12-3/TRBV12-4 NA TGTGCCAGCACTACCCGGGACGAAGGAGCAAACACCATATATTTT CASTTRDEGANTIYF
many TRBJ1-5 TRBV20-1 NA TGCAGTGCTAGTCAGGTAGGGTACGGCGGCAATCAGCCCCAGCATTTT CSASQVGYGGNQPQHF
many TRBJ2-7 TRBV12-3/TRBV12-4 NA TGTGCCAGCAGTTTTGGCCCCCGCTCCTACGAGCAGTACTTC CASSFGPRSYEQYF
many TRBJ1-1 TRBV4-3 NA TGCGCCAGCAGCCAAGAATTGGGAAGTAAGACTGAAGCTTTCTTT CASSQELGSKTEAFF